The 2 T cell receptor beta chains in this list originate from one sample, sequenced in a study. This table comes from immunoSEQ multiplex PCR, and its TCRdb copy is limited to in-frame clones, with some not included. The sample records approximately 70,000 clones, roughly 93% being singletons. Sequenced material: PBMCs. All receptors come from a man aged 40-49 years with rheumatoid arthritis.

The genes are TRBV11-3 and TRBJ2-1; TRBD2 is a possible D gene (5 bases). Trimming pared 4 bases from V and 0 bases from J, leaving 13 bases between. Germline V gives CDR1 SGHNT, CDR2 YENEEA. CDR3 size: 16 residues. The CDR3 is CASSWRRASSYNEQFF. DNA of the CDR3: TGTGCCAGCAGCTGGCGGCGGGCAAGCTCCTACAATGAGCAGTTCTTC.

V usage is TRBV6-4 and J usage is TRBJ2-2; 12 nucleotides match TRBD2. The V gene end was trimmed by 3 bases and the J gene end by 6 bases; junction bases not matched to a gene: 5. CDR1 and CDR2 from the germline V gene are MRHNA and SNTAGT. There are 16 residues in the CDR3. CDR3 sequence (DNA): TGTGCCAGCAGTGAAACGACTAGCGGGAGATCCGGGGAGCTGTTTTTT. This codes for CASSETTSGRSGELFF.